The entry that follows covers one TCR beta chain sequence. In the source study's methods: By means of reference gene primer amplification, nucleated cell counts were estimated. Only in-frame clones appear in the TCRdb table, and some are missing; sequencing was by immunoSEQ multiplex PCR. The V and J calls and clone size come from that table; D and trimming were worked out from the DNA. The sample has some 250,000 clones; more than 85% are singletons. The sample comes from a study of blood T cell repertoires in COVID-19. Study information: The United States, Italy and Spain were the sources of the acute and convalescent COVID-19 samples. Sample material is recorded as cDNA or gDNA derived from T cells, B-cell-depleted T cells, or PBMCs.

The germline V gene encodes CDR1 MNHEY and CDR2 SVGAGI. With V trimmed by 6 bases and J by 10 bases, 7 bases remained unmatched. This CDR3 has 12 residues. V gene TRBV6-5 combines with J gene TRBJ2-5; 8 bases match TRBD1. The clonotype was recovered from a woman in her seventies with active or convalescent COVID-19. Sequencing input: peripheral blood. For the CDR3, the DNA is TGTGCCAGCAGCCTCAGGGGGCAAGGCCAGTACTTC. Its protein is CASSLRGQGQYF.